This T cell receptor (beta chain) was identified during a study of cytomegalovirus exposure and HLA in healthy donors. Points from the study as a whole: In an earlier analysis, most TCR beta V segments were productive about 87% or about 30% of the time.

On this clone itself: Its antigen is as yet unknown.

With V trimmed by 4 bases and J by 0 bases, 6 bases remained unmatched. Per the germline V gene, CDR1 is LNHDA and CDR2 is SQIVND (reference sequence). The CDR3 is 16 residues long. The study ran its PCR with 60 Vbeta and 13 Jbeta primers. Some clones are missing from TCRdb's copy, which holds only in-frame ones; the method was immunoSEQ multiplex PCR. The repertoire holds over 150,000 clones, with about three quarters as singletons. The sequence derives from a woman aged 30 to 39 in good health and CMV-seropositive. Sequencing input: PBMCs. This chain uses TRBV19 with TRBJ1-5, with 7 bases that match TRBD1. The CDR3 reads CASSTTGQYSNQPQHF. The CDR3 region has the DNA TGTGCCAGTAGTACCACGGGACAGTATAGCAATCAGCCCCAGCATTTT.